This is a list of T cell receptor beta chains from one sample in a study of shared T cell receptors in the human thymus. Here immunoSEQ multiplex PCR was the method, and the copy in TCRdb shows in-frame clones only, minus some. The data contain about 380,000 clones, around 93% of them singletons. Sample: thymocytes. The receptors shown here come from a human donor. Both conserved end residues are part of each CDR3. Fields, in order: V gene, J gene, clone size, D gene, CDR3 DNA, CDR3 protein. The D gene is left open where the match is weak. Part of the rows lack a size; the others show once, few, many or a class for expanded clones.

TRBV28	TRBJ1-2	NA	NA	TGTGCCAGCGACACAGGGCATAGCTACACCTTC	CASDTGHSYTF
TRBV6-5	TRBJ2-2	NA	NA	TGTGCCACCGCCTCGGGGGTTGGAAACACCGGGGAGCTGTTTTTT	CATASGVGNTGELFF
TRBV5-4	TRBJ2-5	NA	NA	TGTGCCAGCAATCCCGAGGTCGACTCACAAGAGACCCAGTACTTC	CASNPEVDSQETQYF
TRBV14	TRBJ2-3	NA	TRBD2	TGTGCCAGCAGCCAAGAGGGGGCTAGCGGGGGGAGCACAGATACGCAGTATTTT	CASSQEGASGGSTDTQYF
TRBV7-9	TRBJ1-2	NA	TRBD1	TGTGCCAGCAGCCTGGACAGGGGGCCAGGCTACACCTTC	CASSLDRGPGYTF
TRBV25-1	TRBJ2-5	NA	TRBD1	TGTGCCAGCAGTGAAAGTAGGGACAGGGGGCAAGAGACCCAGTACTTC	CASSESRDRGQETQYF
TRBV27	TRBJ2-3	NA	TRBD1	TGTGCCAGCAGTTTAAGGGGGCAGGTTCTTATAGATACGCAGTATTTT	CASSLRGQVLIDTQYF
TRBV12-5	TRBJ2-5	NA	TRBD2	TGTGCTAGTGCCCCAGCGGGAACTCAAGAGACCCAGTACTTC	CASAPAGTQETQYF
TRBV4-1	TRBJ2-7	NA	NA	TGCGCCAGCAGCCAGCCCACAGGGAGATACGAGCAGTACTTC	CASSQPTGRYEQYF
TRBV9	TRBJ2-1	NA	NA	TGTGCCAGCAGCGTAGAGTCAGGGGCCAGGAGGCAGTTCTTC	CASSVESGARRQFF
TRBV28	TRBJ2-1	NA	NA	TGTGCCAGCAGTTTACTCGCGGGCGAGCAGTTCTTC	CASSLLAGEQFF
TRBV19	TRBJ2-5	NA	TRBD2	TGTGCCAGTAGTCCCCGACCTGGGACTAGCGGGAGTTTAAAGGAGACCCAGTACTTC	CASSPRPGTSGSLKETQYF
TRBV27	TRBJ2-2	once	NA	TGTGCCAGCAGTTTGGGGGGAGGCAGACCGAACACCGGGGAGCTGTTTTTT	CASSLGGGRPNTGELFF
TRBV28	TRBJ1-1	NA	NA	TGCGCCAGCAAGATGGACATTGCTTTCTTT	CASKMDIAFF
TRBV28	TRBJ1-5	NA	TRBD1	TGTGCCAGCAGTAATGGGACAGGGGGCCCCGATGGCAATCAGCCCCAGCATTTT	CASSNGTGGPDGNQPQHF
TRBV4-1	TRBJ2-7	NA	TRBD2	TGCGCCAGCAGCCAGGAAACTAGCGGCCCCTACGAGCAGTACTTC	CASSQETSGPYEQYF
TRBV14	TRBJ1-3	once	NA	TGTGCCAGCAGCCAAGATGGAGGGGTCGGAAACACCATATATTTT	CASSQDGGVGNTIYF
TRBV27	TRBJ2-7	NA	TRBD2	TGTGCCAGCAGTCGAGGGTCTAGCGGGAGGCCAAAGAGCTCCTACGAGCAGTACTTC	CASSRGSSGRPKSSYEQYF
TRBV5-6	TRBJ1-3	NA	TRBD1	TGTGCCAGCACCATGGGGGCAGGGGGCTCTGGAAACACCATATATTTT	CASTMGAGGSGNTIYF
TRBV27	TRBJ2-1	NA	TRBD2	TGTGCCAGCAGTTTATCCAGGACTAGCGGGGGCAACCACAATGAGCAGTTCTTC	CASSLSRTSGGNHNEQFF
TRBV19	TRBJ1-5	NA	TRBD1	TGTGCCAGTAGTATAGGAGGGGGCCAGAGCAATCAGCCCCAGCATTTT	CASSIGGGQSNQPQHF
TRBV6-5	TRBJ1-1	NA	NA	TGTGCCAGCAGAAGCAGACGGATGAACACTGAAGCTTTCTTT	CASRSRRMNTEAFF
TRBV27	TRBJ1-6	NA	NA	TGTGCCAGCAGTTTAGAGTATGCTGGCTCCTTTCTTAATTCACCCCTCCACTTT	CASSLEYAGSFLNSPLHF
TRBV4-2	TRBJ2-7	NA	TRBD2	TGTGCCAGCAGCCAAGACCCTGAGGAAGTAGCGGGGAGTAAAGGGGCCTACGAGCAGTACTTC	CASSQDPEEVAGSKGAYEQYF
TRBV20-1	TRBJ1-1	NA	NA	TGCAGTGCTAGTGGACGACCGGCTTTCTTT	CSASGRPAFF
TRBV19	TRBJ2-1	NA	TRBD2	TGTGCCAGTAGTACCGTACTGACTAGCGGACCCCGAATCTACAATGAGCAGTTCTTC	CASSTVLTSGPRIYNEQFF
TRBV30	TRBJ1-2	NA	NA	TGTGCCTGGAGTTTTAGGTTCAGAGGCTACACCTTC	CAWSFRFRGYTF
TRBV5-1	TRBJ2-7	NA	NA	TGCGCCAGCAGGGGGAGTGCGGGGGAGCAGTACTTC	CASRGSAGEQYF
TRBV6-5	TRBJ2-7	NA	NA	TGTGCCAGCAGGGGGACTCCCAGGGACGAGCAGTACTTC	CASRGTPRDEQYF